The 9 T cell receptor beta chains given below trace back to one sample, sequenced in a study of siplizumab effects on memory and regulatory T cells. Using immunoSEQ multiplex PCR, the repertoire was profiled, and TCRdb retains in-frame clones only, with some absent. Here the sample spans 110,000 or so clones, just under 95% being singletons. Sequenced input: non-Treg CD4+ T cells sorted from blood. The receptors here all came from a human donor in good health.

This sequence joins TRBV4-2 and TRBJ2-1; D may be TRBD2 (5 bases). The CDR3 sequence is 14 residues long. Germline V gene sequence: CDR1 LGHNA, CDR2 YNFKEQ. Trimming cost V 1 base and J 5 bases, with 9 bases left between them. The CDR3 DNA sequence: TGTGCCAGCAGCCAAGCGGGGAAGAACAATGAGCAGTTCTTC. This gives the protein CASSQAGKNNEQFF.

The CDR3 nucleotides are TGTGCCAGCAGCCAAACCGGGACAGGACATAAAGCTTTCTTT. This encodes CASSQTGTGHKAFF. The chain carries TRBV14 and TRBJ1-1, with 8 bases lining up with TRBD1. The length of the CDR3 is 14 residues. Germline V gene data show CDR1 as SGHDN and CDR2 as FVKESK. The ends lost 2 bases at V and 9 bases at J; junction bases unmatched: 8.

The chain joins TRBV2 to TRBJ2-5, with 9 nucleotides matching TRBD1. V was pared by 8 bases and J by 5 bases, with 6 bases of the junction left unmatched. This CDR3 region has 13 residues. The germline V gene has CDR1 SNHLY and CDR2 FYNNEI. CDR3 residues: CASSGQGWETQYF. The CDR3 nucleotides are TGTGCCAGCTCCGGACAGGGGTGGGAGACCCAGTACTTC.

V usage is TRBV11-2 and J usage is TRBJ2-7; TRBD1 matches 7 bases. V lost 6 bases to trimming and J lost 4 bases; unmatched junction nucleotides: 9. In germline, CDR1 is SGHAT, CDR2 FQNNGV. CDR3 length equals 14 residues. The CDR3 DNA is TGTGCCAGCAGTCCCGGACAGGTCCCTTACGAGCAGTACTTC. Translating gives CASSPGQVPYEQYF.

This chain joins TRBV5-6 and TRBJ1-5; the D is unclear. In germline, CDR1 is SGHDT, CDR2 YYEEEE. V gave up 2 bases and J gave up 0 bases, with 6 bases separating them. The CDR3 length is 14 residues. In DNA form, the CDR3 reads TGTGCCAGCAGCTTAAGTGGTAGCAATCAGCCCCAGCATTTT. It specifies CASSLSGSNQPQHF.

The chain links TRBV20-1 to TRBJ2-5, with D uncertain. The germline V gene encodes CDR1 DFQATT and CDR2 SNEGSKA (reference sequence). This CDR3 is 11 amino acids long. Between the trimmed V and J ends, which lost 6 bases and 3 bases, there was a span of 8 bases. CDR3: CSATVEETQYF. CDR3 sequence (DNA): TGCAGTGCCACAGTTGAAGAGACCCAGTACTTC.

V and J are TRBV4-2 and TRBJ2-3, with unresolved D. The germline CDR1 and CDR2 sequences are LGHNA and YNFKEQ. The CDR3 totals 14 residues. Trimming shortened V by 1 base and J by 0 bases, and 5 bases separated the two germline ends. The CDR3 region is CASSQAGSTDTQYF. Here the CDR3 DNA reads TGTGCCAGCAGCCAAGCCGGAAGCACAGATACGCAGTATTTT.

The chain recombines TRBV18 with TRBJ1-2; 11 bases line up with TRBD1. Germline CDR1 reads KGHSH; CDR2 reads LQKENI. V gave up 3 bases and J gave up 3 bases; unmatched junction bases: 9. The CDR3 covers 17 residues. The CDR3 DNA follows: TGTGCCAGCTCACCTACGGGGACAGGGGGAGACTACTATGGCTACACCTTC. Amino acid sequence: CASSPTGTGGDYYGYTF. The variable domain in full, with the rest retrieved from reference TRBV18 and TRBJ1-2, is NAGVMQNPRHLVRRRGQEARLRCSPMKGHSHVYWYRQLPEEGLKFMVYLQKENIIDESGMPKERFSAEFPKEGPSILRIQQVVRGDSAAYFCASSPTGTGGDYYGYTFGSGTRLTVV.

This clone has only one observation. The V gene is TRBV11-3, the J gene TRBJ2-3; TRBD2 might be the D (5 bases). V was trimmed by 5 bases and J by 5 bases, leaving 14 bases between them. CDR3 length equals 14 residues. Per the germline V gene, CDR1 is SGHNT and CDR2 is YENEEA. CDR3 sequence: CASSRGLDRDTQYF. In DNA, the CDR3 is TGTGCCAGCAGCCGCGGGCTAGATCGAGATACGCAGTATTTT.